Below, 6 T cell receptor beta chains from the same sample are listed, as sequenced in a study of Ad26.COV2.S vaccination and SARS-CoV-2 variants. The sample's treatment: some 20 received Ad26.COV2.S at low or high dose, single or two shots; about five received placebo; per-sample allocation not given. Specimen acquisition occurred on day 63 following the initial vaccine or placebo injection. This table comes from immunoSEQ multiplex PCR, and its TCRdb copy is limited to in-frame clones, with some not included. The table shows some 460,000 clones, with 70% to 90% occurring only once. The source was peripheral blood, collected in a trial of Ad26.COV2.S vaccine versus placebo. Source of these receptors: a person aged 18-60 years who received the Ad26.COV2.S COVID-19 vaccine or a placebo.

This clone came up once. V and J are TRBV18 and TRBJ2-7, with TRBD1 as a possible D gene (6 bases). Trimming left V 5 bases short and J 5 bases short, with 13 bases between. CDR1 KGHSH and CDR2 LQKENI come from the germline V gene. This CDR3 comprises 13 residues. CDR3 nucleotide sequence: TGTGCCAGCTCAATCGGGACATCAGACGAGCAGTACTTC. This sequence encodes CASSIGTSDEQYF.

This clone came up a few times. The rearrangement links TRBV6-6 to TRBJ2-7; 7 positions match TRBD2. With 0 bases clipped from V and 4 bases from J, the junction kept 3 bases outside the gene matches. Germline-derived CDR1 and CDR2 are MNHNY and SVGAGI (reference sequence). This CDR3 spans 14 amino acids. The CDR3 bases are TGTGCCAGCAGTTACTCGGCGGGAGATTACGAGCAGTACTTC. This codes for CASSYSAGDYEQYF.

The J gene is TRBJ2-7, the V gene TRBV6-1; the D is unclear. V lost 3 bases, J lost 0 bases, and 3 bases lay in between. The CDR3 runs 12 residues. In germline, CDR1 is MNHNS, CDR2 SASEGT. In DNA form, the CDR3 reads TGTGCCAGCAGTGACGCCTCCTACGAGCAGTACTTC. Translation: CASSDASYEQYF.

In its sample, this clone was seen once. V and J are TRBV13 and TRBJ2-7; 12 positions match TRBD2. V shed 5 bases, J shed 3 bases, and the junction held 11 bases outside the gene matches. The CDR3 covers 17 residues. The germline CDR1 and CDR2 sequences are PRHDT and FYEKMQ (reference sequence). CDR3 nucleotides: TGTGCCAGCAGCCAAAGACTAGCGGGAGACTTGGTCTACGAGCAGTACTTC. It translates to CASSQRLAGDLVYEQYF.

The rearrangement joins TRBV6-5 to TRBJ2-7, with TRBD1 matching over 8 bases. V lost 4 bases, J lost 4 bases, and 12 bases stayed unmatched. The CDR3 has 16 residues. Germline CDR1 is MNHEY and CDR2 is SVGAGI. CDR3 region: CASSSLLQGERYEQYF. For the CDR3, the DNA is TGTGCCAGCAGTTCCCTCCTACAGGGGGAGAGGTACGAGCAGTACTTC.

The chain has TRBV2 and TRBJ1-6; tentatively, D is TRBD1 (5 bases). CDR1 and CDR2 from the germline V gene are SNHLY and FYNNEI. This CDR3 has 14 amino acids. Trimming pared 7 bases from V and 10 bases from J, leaving 17 bases between. The DNA of the CDR3 is TGTGCCAGCAACACGGGGCCTGGGTACTCACCCCTCCACTTT. Amino acid sequence: CASNTGPGYSPLHF. The full variable domain, with the rest looked up from reference TRBV2 and TRBJ1-6, is EPEVTQTPSHQVTQMGQEVILRCVPISNHLYFYWYRQILGQKVEFLVSFYNNEISEKSEIFDDQFSVERPDGSNFTLKIRSTKLEDSAMYFCASNTGPGYSPLHFGNGTRLTVT.